This T cell receptor beta chain emerged from a study of blood T cells in healthy people across ages. Study-level findings and limits: Observed TCR beta diversity per million T cells went down as age went up. This fall followed a roughly linear course with age.

To note about this clonotype: Its antigen is not known. At one end, the junction sequence differs from germline, possibly due to a read error.

For the second PCR, which ran for roughly 7 to 11 cycles, a sample-barcoded 5' primer and a J-beta primer mix were used. A template-switch adaptor containing 12 random nucleotides labeled each cDNA molecule. TCRdb independently ran MiXCR on the 5' RACE reads; one entry per CDR3 protein. This sample yields some 1.7 million distinct CDR3 sequences, of which approximately 30% are seen a single time; 7.7% belongs to the top ten. This CDR3 has 13 residues. The germline CDR1 and CDR2 sequences are SNHLY and FYNNEI. This chain uses TRBV2 with TRBJ2-2; no clear D. The sample consisted of blood. The TCR sequence derives from a woman aged 30 to 39 in good health. Written as DNA, the CDR3 is TGTGCCAGTAGTGAAGCTTATTTCGGGGAGCTGTTTTTT. As protein: CASSEAYFGELFF.